A single sample is the source of the 28 T cell receptor beta chains below, sequenced in a study of blood T cell repertoires in COVID-19. Here immunoSEQ multiplex PCR was the method, and the copy in TCRdb shows in-frame clones only, minus some. The sample holds about 230,000 clones, 88% seen once. Sequencing was done on a sample of peripheral blood. Source of these receptors: a woman aged 55-70 years with acute or convalescent COVID-19.

This chain uses TRBV5-6 with TRBJ2-5; 10 nucleotides line up with TRBD2. Germline CDR1 reads SGHDT; CDR2 reads YYEEEE. V shed 4 bases, J shed 0 bases, and the junction held 3 bases outside the gene matches. The CDR3 loop spans 15 amino acids. This CDR3 reads CASSLTSGYQETQYF. In nucleotides, the CDR3 is TGTGCCAGCAGCCTGACTAGCGGGTACCAAGAGACCCAGTACTTC.

The chain is built from TRBV5-1 and TRBJ2-2, with D tentatively TRBD1 (6 bases). V gave up 4 bases and J gave up 4 bases, with 11 bases separating them. The CDR3 is made up of 14 amino acids. Per the germline V gene, CDR1 is SGHRS and CDR2 is YFSETQ. For the CDR3, the DNA is TGCGCCAGCAGCCCAGGACAGTCCACCGGGGAGCTGTTTTTT. Translated: CASSPGQSTGELFF.

The rearrangement joins TRBV6-6 to TRBJ2-1; 10 bases align to TRBD1. The CDR3 has 15 residues. V gave up 2 bases and J gave up 7 bases; unmatched junction bases: 5. Germline V gene lookup returns CDR1 MNHNY and CDR2 SVGAGI (reference sequence). CDR3 sequence: CASSYVTGGLNEQFF. The CDR3 bases are TGTGCCAGCAGTTACGTGACAGGGGGCTTGAATGAGCAGTTCTTC.

The chain employs TRBV3-1 (or the pseudogene TRBV3-2) and TRBJ2-7; weak D call: TRBD2 (7 bases). Trimming removed 1 base from V and 5 bases from J, with 9 bases in between. From germline, CDR1 is LGHDT and CDR2 YNNKEL (reference sequence). CDR3 length equals 13 residues. The CDR3, as DNA: TGTGCCAGCAGCCAAGCGGGGGGCCACGAGCAGTACTTC. This gives the protein CASSQAGGHEQYF.

The rearrangement joins TRBV19 to TRBJ2-7; 9 nucleotides match TRBD2. From germline, CDR1 is LNHDA and CDR2 SQIVND (reference sequence). CDR3 size: 14 residues. With V trimmed by 6 bases and J by 0 bases, 3 bases remained unmatched. In DNA form, the CDR3 reads TGTGCCAGTAGGACTAGCGGTCCCTCCTACGAGCAGTACTTC. Encoded protein: CASRTSGPSYEQYF. The full variable domain, completed using reference TRBV19 and TRBJ2-7, is DGGITQSPKYLFRKEGQNVTLSCEQNLNHDAMYWYRQDPGQGLRLIYYSQIVNDFQKGDIAEGYSVSREKKESFPLTVTSAQKNPTAFYLCASRTSGPSYEQYFGPGTRLTVT.

The CDR3 loop reads CASSPAGGARGELFF. CDR3 nucleotide sequence: TGTGCCAGCAGCCCAGCGGGAGGGGCCCGGGGGGAGCTGTTTTTT. This chain connects TRBV5-4 to TRBJ2-2; the match to TRBD2 covers 10 bases. Germline CDR1 SGHNT, CDR2 YYREEE (reference sequence). The CDR3 length is 15 residues. V lost 4 bases, J lost 8 bases, and 8 bases stayed unmatched.

The V and J genes are TRBV5-6 and TRBJ2-5, with D possibly TRBD1 on 6 matching bases. The CDR3 runs 15 residues. Germline V CDR1 and CDR2: SGHDT, YYEEEE. V was clipped by 0 bases and J by 5 bases, with 14 bases between them. CDR3 in DNA: TGTGCCAGCAGCTTGGGGGGTCAGGGGCTTGAGACCCAGTACTTC. This codes for CASSLGGQGLETQYF.

V usage is TRBV30 and J usage is TRBJ1-5; D remains unclear. V shed 3 bases and J shed 7 bases, with 10 bases lying between them. Germline values: CDR1 GTSNPN, CDR2 SVGIG (reference sequence). This CDR3 region has 12 residues. The CDR3 DNA sequence: TGTGCCTGGAGGTTTGGGGAGCAGCCCCAGCATTTT. Its translation is CAWRFGEQPQHF.

The chain employs TRBV5-5 and TRBJ1-2; 11 bases align to TRBD1. The CDR3 covers 14 residues. Germline-derived CDR1 and CDR2 are SGHKS and YYEKEE (reference sequence). Unmatched junction bases numbered 3, after V lost 0 bases and J lost 8 bases. CDR3 in amino acids: CASSLERDRGGYTF. CDR3 sequence (DNA): TGTGCCAGCAGCTTGGAGCGGGACAGGGGGGGCTACACCTTC.

This clone was counted once. The V call is TRBV7-8, the J call TRBJ2-5, with 9 bases fitting TRBD2. The CDR3 spans 15 residues. The ends lost 5 bases at V and 2 bases at J; junction bases unmatched: 6. Germline V gene data show CDR1 as SGHVS and CDR2 as FQNEAQ. CDR3 in DNA: TGTGCCAGCAGCACCTCGACTAGCGGACAAGAGACCCAGTACTTC. Translation: CASSTSTSGQETQYF. Based on the CDR3 plus reference TRBV7-8 and TRBJ2-5, the full variable domain is GAGVSQSPRYKVAKRGQDVALRCDPISGHVSLFWYQQALGQGPEFLTYFQNEAQLDKSGLPSDRFFAERPEGSVSTLKIQRTQQEDSAVYLCASSTSTSGQETQYFGPGTRLLVL.

The chain is built from TRBV4-2 and TRBJ2-2, with D uncertain. The germline V and J ends were trimmed by 1 base and 1 base, with 13 bases remaining between them. Germline CDR1 LGHNA, CDR2 YNFKEQ. The CDR3 spans 17 residues. The CDR3 sequence: CASSQGMRRLNTGELFF. CDR3 coding DNA: TGTGCCAGCAGCCAAGGGATGCGCCGACTGAACACCGGGGAGCTGTTTTTT.

This chain connects TRBV5-6 to TRBJ2-1; 10 bases match TRBD1. The CDR3 extends over 17 amino acids. CDR1 is SGHDT and CDR2 is YYEEEE in the germline V gene. Germline trimming cut 2 bases from V and 8 bases from J; bases unmatched to any gene: 13. DNA for the CDR3: TGTGCCAGCAGCTTCAGCTATGGACAGGGGGTTGGAGATGAGCAGTTCTTC. Protein: CASSFSYGQGVGDEQFF.

V is TRBV30 and J is TRBJ2-7; TRBD1 is a possible D gene (6 bases). Between the trimmed V and J ends, which lost 0 bases and 6 bases, there was a span of 9 bases. The CDR3 contains 12 residues. Germline V lookup: CDR1 GTSNPN, CDR2 SVGIG (reference sequence). In DNA, the CDR3 is TGTGCCTGGAGTGTCGTAGGGGGCGAGCAGTACTTC. Amino acid sequence: CAWSVVGGEQYF. Based on the CDR3 plus reference TRBV30 and TRBJ2-7, the full variable domain is SQTIHQWPATLVQPVGSPLSLECTVEGTSNPNLYWYRQAAGRGLQLLFYSVGIGQISSEVPQNLSASRPQDRQFILSSKKLLLSDSGFYLCAWSVVGGEQYFGPGTRLTVT.

V usage is TRBV5-1 and J usage is TRBJ1-3; no clear D gene. CDR1 is SGHRS, CDR2 YFSETQ, per germline. Deletions cut 5 bases from V and 0 bases from J, with 12 bases between. CDR3 size: 15 residues. Here the CDR3 reads CASRGDGGSGNTIYF. CDR3 nucleotides: TGCGCCAGCAGAGGAGATGGAGGCTCTGGAAACACCATATATTTT.

In regard to this clone: Other DNA sequences within the sample encode an identical CDR3. The rearrangement uses TRBV9 and TRBJ1-1; D not certain. The CDR3 extends over 15 amino acids. Germline V gives CDR1 SGDLS, CDR2 YYNGEE. V lost 0 bases to trimming and J lost 0 bases, with 9 bases between them. This CDR3 is CASSVVESMNTEAFF. The CDR3 DNA is TGTGCCAGCAGCGTAGTAGAGAGTATGAACACTGAAGCTTTCTTT.

This chain connects TRBV6-5 to TRBJ1-2, with 8 bases lining up with TRBD1. The CDR3 loop spans 13 amino acids. J was trimmed by 7 bases and V by 7 bases; bases with no gene match: 8. Germline V gives CDR1 MNHEY, CDR2 SVGAGI. The chain's CDR3 is CASTPTGASGYTF. The CDR3 DNA sequence: TGTGCCAGCACCCCGACAGGGGCAAGTGGCTACACCTTC.

This chain uses TRBV5-6 with TRBJ2-5; TRBD1 might be the D (6 bases). This CDR3 region has 16 residues. V shed 4 bases and J shed 2 bases, with 18 bases lying between them. Germline V gives CDR1 SGHDT, CDR2 YYEEEE. CDR3 protein: CASSLFGNRAQETQYF. CDR3 coding DNA: TGTGCCAGCAGCCTTTTCGGGAACAGGGCACAAGAGACCCAGTACTTC.

This clone came up a few times. The chain carries TRBV30 and TRBJ1-4; possible D gene TRBD1, 5 bases. Per the germline V gene, CDR1 is GTSNPN and CDR2 is SVGIG (reference sequence). The CDR3 spans 13 residues. V was clipped by 4 bases and J by 7 bases, with 13 bases between them. Here the CDR3 reads CAWKGQGGEKLFF. The CDR3 DNA reads TGTGCCTGGAAAGGGCAGGGTGGTGAAAAACTGTTTTTT.

The chain joins TRBV18 to TRBJ1-1; TRBD1 agrees at 7 bases. Germline-derived CDR1 and CDR2 are KGHSH and LQKENI. This CDR3 has 13 residues. The J segment lost 5 bases and the V segment lost 2 bases, leaving 2 bases of the junction unmatched. CDR3 sequence reads: CASSPMTGTEAFF. The CDR3 coding sequence is TGTGCCAGCTCACCAATGACAGGGACTGAAGCTTTCTTT.

V gene TRBV6-5 combines with J gene TRBJ1-4; D unclear. Trimming took 5 bases from V and 2 from J, leaving 9 bases between them. This CDR3 has 14 residues. From germline, CDR1 is MNHEY and CDR2 SVGAGI. In DNA, the CDR3 is TGTGCCAGCAGTATGTCTTTGACTAATGAAAAACTGTTTTTT. It specifies CASSMSLTNEKLFF.

The CDR3 sequence: CASSPGLMNTEAFF. The CDR3 DNA sequence: TGTGCCAGCTCACCGGGACTTATGAACACTGAAGCTTTCTTT. V is TRBV18 and J is TRBJ1-1; perhaps TRBD1 as D (5 bases). This CDR3 is 14 amino acids long. V lost 3 bases and J lost 0, with 8 bases in between. The germline V gene encodes CDR1 KGHSH and CDR2 LQKENI.

The rearrangement uses TRBV19 and TRBJ1-3; D is unclear. CDR3 length: 15 residues. Germline loops: CDR1 LNHDA, CDR2 SQIVND (reference sequence). Trimming took 4 bases from V and 0 from J, leaving 10 bases between them. The CDR3 sequence is CASSSQAYSGNTIYF. CDR3 coding DNA: TGTGCCAGTAGTAGCCAGGCTTACTCTGGAAACACCATATATTTT.

The gene calls are TRBV19 and TRBJ1-2, with TRBD1 as a possible D gene (6 bases). V was pared by 6 bases and J by 5 bases, with 19 bases between. This CDR3 is built from 15 residues. The germline gives CDR1 LNHDA, CDR2 SQIVND (reference sequence). The CDR3 DNA sequence: TGTGCCAGTAGGCCGGGGACAACTGAGGGGTATGGCTACACCTTC. This gives the protein CASRPGTTEGYGYTF.

The chain carries TRBV30 and TRBJ2-1, with a possible D match to TRBD1 (5 bases). Germline CDR1 GTSNPN, CDR2 SVGIG (reference sequence). Trimming cost V 2 bases and J 1 base, with 9 bases left between them. The CDR3 consists of 14 residues. The CDR3 DNA reads TGTGCCTGGAGTCAGTCAGGGTCCTACAATGAGCAGTTCTTC. Its translation: CAWSQSGSYNEQFF.

This clone was counted only a few times. V gene TRBV6-5 combines with J gene TRBJ1-5, with no clear D. CDR1 MNHEY and CDR2 SVGAGI come from the germline V gene. CDR3 length equals 13 residues. Trimming removed 5 bases from V and 3 bases from J, with 8 bases in between. CDR3 sequence: CASSPLANQPQHF. The CDR3, as DNA: TGTGCCAGCAGTCCCCTGGCCAATCAGCCCCAGCATTTT.

The V gene is TRBV19, the J gene TRBJ1-6; 11 bases line up with TRBD1. The CDR3 totals 15 residues. The junction had 1 base not matched to a gene; V was cut back by 0 bases and J by 9 bases. Germline loops: CDR1 LNHDA, CDR2 SQIVND (reference sequence). CDR3 bases: TGTGCCAGTAGTATAGAGGACAGGGGGCGTTCACCCCTCCACTTT. Its protein product is CASSIEDRGRSPLHF.

V is TRBV3-1 (or the pseudogene TRBV3-2) and J is TRBJ2-1; possible D gene TRBD2, 6 bases. This CDR3 contains 17 residues. The germline V gene encodes CDR1 LGHDT and CDR2 YNNKEL (reference sequence). V was cut by 4 bases and J by 0 bases, with 16 bases left in between. The CDR3 loop is CASSRGTFAGSYNEQFF. The CDR3 DNA sequence: TGTGCCAGCAGCCGCGGGACTTTTGCAGGCTCCTACAATGAGCAGTTCTTC.

The V gene is TRBV19, the J gene TRBJ1-4, with 8 bases identical to TRBD1. The CDR3 is 15 residues long. Germline lookup yields CDR1 LNHDA and CDR2 SQIVND (reference sequence). Trimming removed 4 bases from V and 7 bases from J; junction bases left unmatched: 8. The CDR3 reads CASSTQGGLSEKLFF. CDR3 DNA sequence: TGTGCCAGTAGTACACAGGGGGGACTGAGTGAAAAACTGTTTTTT.